This is a list of T cell receptor beta chains from one sample in a study of cytomegalovirus exposure and HLA in healthy donors. Sequencing used immunoSEQ multiplex PCR; TCRdb keeps in-frame clones, though not all of them. The table has approximately 150,000 clones, 55% to 70% seen once; the top ten hold about 2.9%. The sample taken for sequencing was PBMCs. These receptors all stem from a woman between 40 and 55 years old in good health and CMV-seropositive. Each CDR3 is given with its conserved first and last residue. The D gene is left open where the match is weak. Size tells how often a clone was seen (once, few, many) or the class of an expanded clone, and some rows leave it out.

abundance	v_gene	j_gene	d_gene	CDR3aa	CDR3nt
.	TRBV5-3	TRBJ1-1	.	CARSCGGGANTEAFF	TGTGCCAGAAGCTGCGGGGGGGGCGCCAACACTGAAGCTTTCTTT
.	TRBV7-2	TRBJ1-6	.	CASSLGSAVGSPLHF	TGTGCCAGCAGCTTAGGATCGGCGGTAGGATCACCCCTCCACTTT
.	TRBV4-1	TRBJ1-2	TRBD1	CASSQTDRGYGYTF	TGCGCCAGCAGCCAAACCGACAGGGGGTATGGCTACACCTTC
.	TRBV5-4	TRBJ2-2	.	CASSEGGLRTNTGELFF	TGTGCCAGCAGCGAGGGGGGACTACGAACGAACACCGGGGAGCTGTTTTTT
.	TRBV18	TRBJ2-5	.	CASSPRLALEETQYF	TGTGCCAGCTCACCAAGGCTAGCTCTTGAAGAGACCCAGTACTTC
.	TRBV9	TRBJ2-3	.	CASSRSPDTQYF	TGTGCCAGCAGTCGGAGCCCAGATACGCAGTATTTT
.	TRBV5-6	TRBJ2-7	.	CASSLLTPSYEQYF	TGTGCCAGCAGCTTGTTGACACCGTCCTACGAGCAGTACTTC
few	TRBV2	TRBJ2-3	.	CANQVGVDTQYF	TGTGCCAACCAAGTAGGAGTAGATACGCAGTATTTT
.	TRBV18	TRBJ2-7	.	CASSPPSTYSYEQYF	TGTGCCAGCTCACCCCCTTCTACTTACTCCTACGAGCAGTACTTC
.	TRBV28	TRBJ2-2	.	CASSLTQVGAGELFF	TGTGCCAGCAGTTTGACCCAAGTTGGAGCCGGGGAGCTGTTTTTT
.	TRBV9	TRBJ2-7	TRBD1	CASSPATGANEQYF	TGTGCCAGCAGCCCAGCGACAGGGGCCAACGAGCAGTACTTC
.	TRBV5-4	TRBJ1-3	.	CASSLDLGRGNTIYF	TGTGCCAGCAGCTTGGATCTGGGGCGCGGAAACACCATATATTTT
.	TRBV6-5	TRBJ2-5	TRBD1	CASQNQQGVRETQYF	TGTGCCAGCCAAAACCAACAGGGGGTGCGGGAGACCCAGTACTTC
.	TRBV19	TRBJ1-2	TRBD1	CASTIDPGGSGYTF	TGTGCCAGTACTATCGATCCAGGGGGTAGTGGCTACACCTTC
once	TRBV19	TRBJ2-1	.	CASSINGRFHANEQFF	TGTGCCAGTAGTATCAACGGGAGATTTCACGCGAATGAGCAGTTCTTC
.	TRBV4-2	TRBJ2-5	.	CASSQGAETQYF	TGTGCCAGCAGCCAGGGCGCAGAGACCCAGTACTTC
.	TRBV11-2	TRBJ2-1	TRBD2	CASSGGEYNEQFF	TGTGCCAGCTCCGGGGGGGAATACAATGAGCAGTTCTTC
.	TRBV7-8	TRBJ2-1	TRBD2	CASTGLANYNEQFF	TGTGCCAGTACGGGACTAGCGAACTACAATGAGCAGTTCTTC
.	TRBV4-1	TRBJ1-2	.	CASSQSRGFYGYTF	TGCGCCAGCAGCCAGAGTCGGGGATTCTATGGCTACACCTTC
few	TRBV2	TRBJ2-7	.	CASSLSYEQYF	TGTGCCAGCAGCCTCTCCTACGAGCAGTACTTC
.	TRBV6-6	TRBJ2-3	TRBD1	CASSTGGMDTQYF	TGTGCCAGCAGTACAGGGGGGATGGATACGCAGTATTTT
.	TRBV9	TRBJ1-2	.	CASSAGQPFNYGYTF	TGTGCCAGCAGCGCAGGACAGCCTTTTAACTATGGCTACACCTTC
few	TRBV7-9	TRBJ2-3	TRBD2	CSSSLAGGTQYF	TGTTCCAGCAGCTTAGCGGGGGGTACGCAGTATTTT
.	TRBV6-4	TRBJ1-2	.	CASSDGDGSYGYTF	TGTGCCAGCAGTGATGGAGACGGATCCTATGGCTACACCTTC
.	TRBV5-1	TRBJ2-7	TRBD1	CASSLGQGVAYEQYF	TGCGCCAGCAGCTTGGGACAGGGGGTGGCCTACGAGCAGTACTTC
.	TRBV5-1	TRBJ2-7	.	CASSLSGGSYEQYF	TGCGCCAGCAGCCTTAGTGGGGGCAGCTACGAGCAGTACTTC
.	TRBV19	TRBJ1-5	TRBD1	CASSIGDRASNQPQHF	TGTGCCAGTAGTATAGGAGACAGGGCCAGCAATCAGCCCCAGCATTTT
.	TRBV27	TRBJ2-2	.	CASSLQLGELFF	TGTGCCAGCAGTTTACAACTGGGGGAGCTGTTTTTT
.	TRBV18	TRBJ2-7	TRBD2	CASSPPTSGSRYEQYF	TGTGCCAGCTCACCCCCGACTAGCGGGAGTAGATACGAGCAGTACTTC
.	TRBV6-5	TRBJ1-2	.	CASSYSTDSGLGYTF	TGTGCCAGCAGTTACTCAACAGACAGCGGGCTGGGCTACACCTTC
.	TRBV7-2	TRBJ2-7	.	CASSVDSNGVYEQYF	TGTGCCAGCAGCGTCGACTCGAACGGGGTCTACGAGCAGTACTTC
.	TRBV7-2	TRBJ1-5	.	CASSLAWGGGQPQHF	TGTGCCAGCAGCTTAGCGTGGGGGGGTGGTCAGCCCCAGCATTTT
few	TRBV7-7	TRBJ2-1	TRBD1	CASSWGQGQNNEQFF	TGTGCTAGCAGCTGGGGACAGGGGCAAAACAATGAGCAGTTCTTC
.	TRBV7-3	TRBJ2-3	TRBD2	CASSVSGGAADTQYF	TGTGCCAGCAGCGTTAGCGGGGGGGCCGCGGATACGCAGTATTTT
.	TRBV6-4	TRBJ2-3	.	CASSEQLTGTDTQYF	TGTGCCAGCAGTGAACAACTAACCGGCACAGATACGCAGTATTTT
few	TRBV6-6	TRBJ1-2	TRBD1	CASRQGQGTGYTF	TGTGCCAGCAGACAAGGACAGGGAACTGGCTACACCTTC
.	TRBV29-1	TRBJ2-1	.	CSVGIDNEQFF	TGCAGCGTTGGAATAGACAATGAGCAGTTCTTC
.	TRBV5-8	TRBJ2-3	.	CASSFGTSWGTDTQYF	TGTGCCAGCAGCTTTGGAACTAGCTGGGGCACAGATACGCAGTATTTT
.	TRBV21-1	TRBJ2-7	.	CASSQDRASPYEQYF	TGTGCCAGCAGCCAGGACAGGGCGTCACCCTACGAGCAGTACTTC
few	TRBV10-3	TRBJ1-5	.	CAISESGGNSNQPQHF	TGTGCCATCAGTGAGTCTGGGGGGAACTCCAATCAGCCCCAGCATTTT
.	TRBV14	TRBJ1-3	.	CASSQGTEATGNTIYF	TGTGCCAGCAGCCAAGGGACAGAAGCCACTGGAAACACCATATATTTT
.	TRBV6-5	TRBJ2-5	TRBD2	CASRGLAGPEETQYF	TGTGCCAGCAGGGGACTAGCGGGACCAGAAGAGACCCAGTACTTC
once	TRBV5-1	TRBJ2-1	.	CASSQVGSDSYNEQFF	TGCGCCAGCAGCCAGGTTGGTTCCGACAGTTACAATGAGCAGTTCTTC
.	TRBV28	TRBJ1-4	.	CASRASGATNEKLFF	TGTGCCAGCAGAGCCTCAGGGGCAACTAATGAAAAACTGTTTTTT
.	TRBV7-2	TRBJ1-5	.	CASSLQDPGASNQPQHF	TGTGCCAGCAGCCTACAGGATCCAGGGGCTAGCAATCAGCCCCAGCATTTT
.	TRBV7-9	TRBJ1-1	.	CASSRSDGKAFF	TGTGCCAGCAGCCGATCGGACGGGAAAGCTTTCTTT
.	TRBV7-9	TRBJ2-2	.	CASSLTGLANTGELFF	TGTGCCAGCAGCTTAACTGGACTCGCGAACACCGGGGAGCTGTTTTTT
.	TRBV6-1	TRBJ1-1	.	CASQGMNTEAFF	TGTGCTAGCCAGGGAATGAACACTGAAGCTTTCTTT
once	TRBV15	TRBJ1-1	TRBD1	CATSTGTVLVNTEAFF	TGTGCCACCAGCACGGGGACAGTCCTCGTGAACACTGAAGCTTTCTTT
.	TRBV19	TRBJ1-5	TRBD1	CASSGQTENQPQHF	TGTGCCAGTTCGGGACAGACGGAAAATCAGCCCCAGCATTTT
.	TRBV2	TRBJ2-1	TRBD2	CASSALAGGIDNEQFF	TGTGCCAGCAGTGCCTTAGCGGGGGGGATAGACAATGAGCAGTTCTTC